Following are 20 T cell receptor beta chains from one sample sequenced in a study of blood T cell repertoires in COVID-19. Assay: immunoSEQ multiplex PCR; the TCRdb copy retains only in-frame clones and omits some. The table shows approximately 150,000 clones, with more than 70% occurring only once. The sample was peripheral blood. The receptors originated from a human donor in a cohort sampled during active COVID-19.

The chain uses TRBV2 and TRBJ1-1; perhaps TRBD1 as D (6 bases). The germline gives CDR1 SNHLY, CDR2 FYNNEI. The CDR3 covers 13 residues. V lost 8 bases and J 3 bases, leaving 13 bases between the germline ends. The CDR3 sequence: CASGRGRDTEAFF. CDR3 coding DNA: TGTGCCAGCGGCAGGGGTAGGGACACTGAAGCTTTCTTT.

The chain uses TRBV7-9 and TRBJ1-1; D perhaps matches TRBD1 (5 bases). The germline CDR1 and CDR2 sequences are SEHNR and FQNEAQ (reference sequence). V lost 5 bases to trimming and J lost 11 bases, with 18 bases between them. This CDR3 is built from 13 residues. Here the CDR3 reads CASSPSGGRGAFF. Here the CDR3 DNA reads TGTGCCAGCAGCCCCTCGGGGGGAAGAGGGGCTTTCTTT.

The sample holds a few counts of this clone. J is TRBJ1-2 and V is TRBV5-4; 9 bases are shared with TRBD1. The CDR3 spans 15 residues. V shed 2 bases and J 8 bases; nucleotides not matched to a gene: 10. The V gene's germline CDR1 is SGHNT and CDR2 YYREEE (reference sequence). CDR3 sequence (DNA): TGTGCCAGCAGCTTAGCCGGGACAGGGTCTCGGGGCTACACCTTC. The encoded protein is CASSLAGTGSRGYTF.

In its sample, this clone was seen a few times. This sequence joins TRBV5-6 and TRBJ2-3; no reliable D call. The CDR3 covers 13 residues. Germline V CDR1 and CDR2: SGHDT, YYEEEE. Between the trimmed V and J ends, which lost 4 bases and 6 bases, there was a span of 12 bases. CDR3 sequence (DNA): TGTGCCAGCAGCCTAATCGCGGTGGATACGCAGTATTTT. Protein product: CASSLIAVDTQYF.

The chain is built from TRBV18 and TRBJ2-7; 7 bases match TRBD1. CDR1 is KGHSH and CDR2 is LQKENI in the germline V gene. The CDR3 spans 14 residues. J lost 7 bases, V lost 8 bases, and 14 bases had no gene match. The CDR3 protein is CASRVGPGGPEQYF. The CDR3, as DNA: TGTGCCAGCCGCGTAGGTCCAGGGGGACCTGAGCAGTACTTC.

The chain uses TRBV7-8 and TRBJ2-1; D is unclear. Trimming took off 0 bases at V and 8 bases at J, with 5 bases between the two ends. The CDR3 contains 12 residues. CDR1 is SGHVS and CDR2 is FQNEAQ in the germline V gene. The CDR3 is CASSLARYEQFF. CDR3 DNA sequence: TGTGCCAGCAGCTTAGCGAGATATGAGCAGTTCTTC.

The chain couples TRBV9 to TRBJ2-5; 7 bases match TRBD1. Germline V CDR1 and CDR2: SGDLS, YYNGEE. With 1 base clipped from V and 3 bases from J, the junction kept 3 bases outside the gene matches. The CDR3 length is 14 residues. Here the CDR3 reads CASSVRTGEETQYF. CDR3 nucleotide sequence: TGTGCCAGCAGCGTACGAACAGGGGAAGAGACCCAGTACTTC. Variable domain in full (rest from reference TRBV9 and TRBJ2-5): DSGVTQTPKHLITATGQRVTLRCSPRSGDLSVYWYQQSLDQGLQFLIQYYNGEERAKGNILERFSAQQFPDLHSELNLSSLELGDSALYFCASSVRTGEETQYFGPGTRLLVL.

The chain is built from TRBV15 and TRBJ2-7; D possibly corresponds to TRBD1 (7 bases). The CDR3 is made up of 15 amino acids. Per the germline V gene, CDR1 is LNHNV and CDR2 is YYDKDF (reference sequence). V was pared by 0 bases and J by 3 bases, with 12 bases between. The DNA for the CDR3 is TGTGCCACCAGCAGAGATCACAGGGGAGGCTACGAGCAGTACTTC. As protein: CATSRDHRGGYEQYF. Full variable domain (missing parts from reference TRBV15 and TRBJ2-7): DAMVIQNPRYQVTQFGKPVTLSCSQTLNHNVMYWYQQKSSQAPKLLFHYYDKDFNNEADTPDNFQSRRPNTSFCFLDIRSPGLGDTAMYLCATSRDHRGGYEQYFGPGTRLTVT.

The V call is TRBV9, the J call TRBJ2-1; 7 nucleotides agree with TRBD2. Per germline, CDR1 SGDLS and CDR2 YYNGEE. The CDR3 length is 15 residues. V shed 4 bases and J 4 bases; nucleotides not matched to a gene: 8. CDR3 residues: CASSLPGTIYNEQFF. In DNA, the CDR3 is TGTGCCAGCAGCTTACCCGGGACTATTTACAATGAGCAGTTCTTC.

In DNA form, the CDR3 reads TGCGCCAGCAGCTTGCTCGGGGATACGTCCTACGAGCAGTACTTC. Translated: CASSLLGDTSYEQYF. V is TRBV5-1 and J is TRBJ2-7, with D maybe TRBD2 (5 bases). The germline V and J ends were trimmed by 1 base and 1 base, with 12 bases remaining between them. The CDR3 has 15 amino acids. CDR1 is SGHRS and CDR2 is YFSETQ in the germline V gene.

Written as DNA, the CDR3 is TGTGCCAGCAGCTTGGGGGGCCCCGACGCGAATGAGCAGTTCTTC. Translation: CASSLGGPDANEQFF. V gene TRBV5-4 combines with J gene TRBJ2-1, with a weak D call TRBD1 (5 bases). The CDR3 has 15 amino acids. Germline-derived CDR1 and CDR2 are SGHNT and YYREEE (reference sequence). Trimming took off 0 bases at V and 7 bases at J, with 14 bases between the two ends. Filled out from reference TRBV5-4 and TRBJ2-1, the complete variable domain reads ETGVTQSPTHLIKTRGQQVTLRCSSQSGHNTVSWYQQALGQGPQFIFQYYREEENGRGNFPPRFSGLQFPNYSSELNVNALELDDSALYLCASSLGGPDANEQFFGPGTRLTVL.

The chain has TRBV3-1 (or the pseudogene TRBV3-2) and TRBJ2-7; possible D gene TRBD1, 6 bases. V shed 0 bases and J shed 3 bases, with 15 bases lying between them. This CDR3 has 16 residues. Germline loops: CDR1 LGHDT, CDR2 YNNKEL (reference sequence). CDR3: CASSQDQVGRGYEQYF. The DNA for the CDR3 is TGTGCCAGCAGCCAAGATCAAGTCGGCAGGGGCTACGAGCAGTACTTC.

This chain connects TRBV29-1 to TRBJ2-4, with a weak D call TRBD2 (7 bases). The CDR3 consists of 17 residues. Germline V gene sequence: CDR1 SQVTM, CDR2 ANQGSEA. V lost 1 base and J lost 6, with 22 bases in between. CDR3 in amino acids: CSVEGRGGPGWGNIQYF. CDR3 nucleotide sequence: TGCAGCGTTGAAGGTAGGGGGGGCCCGGGTTGGGGAAACATTCAGTACTTC. Full variable domain (remainder filled in from reference TRBV29-1 and TRBJ2-4): SAVISQKPSRDICQRGTSLTIQCQVDSQVTMMFWYRQQPGQSLTLIATANQGSEATYESGFVIDKFPISRPNLTFSTLTVSNMSPEDSSIYLCSVEGRGGPGWGNIQYFGAGTRLSVL.

The rearrangement links TRBV6-2 or TRBV6-3 to TRBJ2-7; D is possibly TRBD1 (6 bases). The CDR3 is 13 amino acids. Germline lookup yields CDR1 MNHEY and CDR2 SVGEGT. Trimming stripped 5 bases from V and 2 bases from J, with 10 bases between. CDR3 DNA: TGTGCCAGCAGTCCGACAGGACCCTACGAGCAGTACTTC. This encodes CASSPTGPYEQYF.

V and J are TRBV18 and TRBJ1-5; D remains ambiguous. The V and J ends lost 1 base and 4 bases respectively, with 5 bases between them. CDR3 length: 13 amino acids. Germline CDR1 is KGHSH and CDR2 is LQKENI. In DNA, the CDR3 is TGTGCCAGCTCACCACTGAGAAATCAGCCCCAGCATTTT. Encoded protein: CASSPLRNQPQHF.

This chain connects TRBV7-3 to TRBJ2-1; 9 bases align to TRBD2. The V gene end was trimmed by 5 bases and the J gene end by 5 bases; junction bases not matched to a gene: 7. CDR1 and CDR2 from the germline V gene are SGHTA and FQGTGA. The CDR3 totals 15 residues. CDR3 in DNA: TGTGCCAGCAGCCCATGGGCGGGGGGGGACAATGAGCAGTTCTTC. Amino acids: CASSPWAGGDNEQFF.

The CDR3 here is CASSRDWQGGYTF. The CDR3 DNA reads TGTGCCAGCAGTCGCGACTGGCAGGGGGGCTACACCTTC. This chain joins TRBV6-5 and TRBJ1-2; a weak D match, TRBD1 (6 bases). CDR3 length: 13 amino acids. Per germline, CDR1 MNHEY and CDR2 SVGAGI. Deletions cut 5 bases from V and 8 bases from J, with 15 bases between.

The gene calls are TRBV5-1 and TRBJ2-1; unclear D gene. There are 15 residues in the CDR3. Trimming took off 0 bases at V and 1 base at J, with 8 bases between the two ends. The V gene's germline CDR1 is SGHRS and CDR2 YFSETQ. CDR3 protein: CASSLGPTSYNEQFF. The CDR3, as DNA: TGCGCCAGCAGCTTGGGGCCGACTTCCTACAATGAGCAGTTCTTC.

V gene TRBV10-3 combines with J gene TRBJ1-6; TRBD1 matches 12 bases. V was clipped by 6 bases and J by 7 bases; unmatched bases: 7. Per germline, CDR1 ENHRY and CDR2 SYGVKD. This CDR3 contains 16 residues. CDR3 region: CAIRTGTGGGNSPLHF. The CDR3 DNA sequence: TGTGCCATCAGAACCGGGACAGGGGGCGGGAATTCACCCCTCCACTTT.

This rearrangement joins TRBV19 to TRBJ2-5; 8 nucleotides match TRBD1. This CDR3 spans 16 amino acids. Germline lookup yields CDR1 LNHDA and CDR2 SQIVND (reference sequence). V shed 5 bases, J shed 2 bases, and the junction held 10 bases outside the gene matches. The CDR3 coding sequence is TGTGCCAGTAGTGCCAGCCGGGACAGGTTTCAAGAGACCCAGTACTTC. Protein: CASSASRDRFQETQYF.